What follows is one T cell receptor (beta chain) and its context. Repertoires were generated with immunoSEQ multiplex PCR, while TCRdb's copy carries only in-frame clones and drops some. The table has some 39,000 clones, roughly 88% seen once; the top ten hold around 4.1%. These data come from a study of T cell changes during pregnancy in multiple sclerosis. Deletions cut 2 bases from V and 8 bases from J, with 12 bases between. Germline CDR1 KGHSY, CDR2 FQNENV. This CDR3 is 14 amino acids long. This clonotype was obtained from a female donor with multiple sclerosis, enrolled in a pregnancy study. Sequenced here: CD8+ T cells from peripheral blood mononuclear cells, sampled in the first trimester of pregnancy. The chain carries TRBV16 and TRBJ1-4, with D perhaps TRBD1 (6 bases). CDR3 protein: CASSQGGAGEKLFF. In DNA, the CDR3 is TGTGCCAGCAGCCAAGGGGGCGCAGGAGAAAAACTGTTTTTT.